This TCR beta chain originates from a study of T cell responses to AZD1222 COVID-19 vaccine. Findings and caveats of the study: There were vaccine-associated CD4 TCRs across spike, dominant at 160-218 and 743-854.

Turning to this clone: What it binds is not known.

Profiled with immunoSEQ multiplex PCR; TCRdb holds only in-frame clones, not every one. This table has some 120,000 clones, about 90% appearing once. The origin of this receptor is an adult in good health. Sequenced here: peripheral blood, sampled on day 0 of AZD1222 vaccination.

This CDR3 is CASSLVGGTSSLNTEAFF. In nucleotides, the CDR3 is TGTGCCAGCAGCTTAGTAGGGGGGACAAGCTCGTTGAACACTGAAGCTTTCTTT. This sequence joins TRBV7-8 and TRBJ1-1, with D possibly TRBD1 on 6 matching bases. The CDR3 sequence is 18 residues long. The V and J ends lost 1 base and 0 bases respectively, with 18 bases between them. Germline CDR1 is SGHVS and CDR2 is FQNEAQ.